This entry features one T cell receptor beta chain sequence. This sample was taken from a study of blood T cell repertoires in COVID-19. On the study more broadly: COVID-19 samples collected from the United States, Italy and Spain covered acute and convalescent phases. PBMCs, B-cell-depleted T cells, or T cells were the source of the cDNA or gDNA that made up the material.

The germline gives CDR1 KGHSH, CDR2 LQKENI. The V end was cut by 3 bases, the J end by 7 bases, with 13 bases between. The CDR3 has 13 amino acids. Per the original methods: Quantification of nucleated cells was approximated via reference gene primer amplification. Repertoires were generated with immunoSEQ multiplex PCR, while TCRdb's copy carries only in-frame clones and drops some. For V, J and clone size, that table is used; D and trimming come from the DNA. In the table there are 70,000 or so clones, around 78% of which are singletons. Sequencing was performed on peripheral blood. This sequence originates from a human donor in a cohort sampled during active COVID-19. This chain connects TRBV18 to TRBJ2-7, with a possible D match to TRBD2 (5 bases). Here the CDR3 reads CASSPRGTGEQYF. CDR3 nucleotide sequence: TGTGCCAGCTCACCTCGAGGTACGGGAGAGCAGTACTTC.